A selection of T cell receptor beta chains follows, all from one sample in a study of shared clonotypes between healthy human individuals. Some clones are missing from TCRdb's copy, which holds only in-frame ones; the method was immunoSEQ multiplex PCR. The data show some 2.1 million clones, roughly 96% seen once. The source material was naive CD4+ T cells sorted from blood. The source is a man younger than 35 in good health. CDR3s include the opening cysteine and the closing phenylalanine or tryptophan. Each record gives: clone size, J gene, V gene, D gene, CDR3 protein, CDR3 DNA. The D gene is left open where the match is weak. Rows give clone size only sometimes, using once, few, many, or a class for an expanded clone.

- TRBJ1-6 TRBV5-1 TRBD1 CASSSRDRGISPLHF TGCGCCAGCAGCTCCCGGGACAGGGGGATTTCACCCCTCCACTTT
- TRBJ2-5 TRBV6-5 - CASSYSSGVAETQYF TGTGCCAGCAGTTACTCATCAGGGGTCGCAGAGACCCAGTACTTC
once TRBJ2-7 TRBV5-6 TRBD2 CASSRGSYEQYF TGTGCCAGCAGCCGCGGGAGTTACGAGCAGTACTTC
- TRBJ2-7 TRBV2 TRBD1 CASSEGRQGPYEQYF TGTGCCAGCAGTGAGGGGCGACAGGGGCCCTACGAGCAGTACTTC
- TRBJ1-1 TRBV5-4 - CASSLAGQKNTEAFF TGTGCCAGCAGCTTGGCAGGACAGAAGAACACTGAAGCTTTCTTT
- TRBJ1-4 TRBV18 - CASSPPTGSREKLFF TGTGCCAGCTCACCACCTACAGGGTCGAGGGAAAAACTGTTTTTT
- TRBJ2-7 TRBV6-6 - CASSTPSGPSHYEQYF TGTGCCAGCAGTACCCCCAGCGGACCCTCCCACTACGAGCAGTACTTC
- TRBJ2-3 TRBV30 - CAWSVMDTQYF TGTGCCTGGAGTGTAATGGATACGCAGTATTTT
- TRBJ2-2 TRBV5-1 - CASSSQEINGELFF TGCGCCAGCAGTTCTCAGGAAATCAACGGGGAGCTGTTTTTT
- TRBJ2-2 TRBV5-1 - CASSLAAQGTGELFF TGCGCCAGCAGCTTGGCCGCCCAGGGGACCGGGGAGCTGTTTTTT
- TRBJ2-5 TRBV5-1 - CASSLVPPQAKETQYF TGCGCCAGCAGCTTGGTTCCCCCACAGGCCAAGGAGACCCAGTACTTC
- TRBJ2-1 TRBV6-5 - CASSYGAGNEQFF TGTGCCAGCAGTTACGGGGCGGGCAATGAGCAGTTCTTC
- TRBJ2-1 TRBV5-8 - CASSFGLQREQFF TGTGCCAGCAGCTTTGGGCTACAGAGGGAGCAGTTCTTC
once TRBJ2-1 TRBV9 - CASSPGVAVNNEQFF TGTGCCAGCAGCCCCGGAGTAGCGGTTAACAATGAGCAGTTCTTC
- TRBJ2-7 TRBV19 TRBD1 CASSINSGTASYEQYF TGTGCCAGTAGTATAAATAGTGGGACAGCATCCTACGAGCAGTACTTC
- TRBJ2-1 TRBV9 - CASSGERGRDYNEQFF TGTGCCAGCAGCGGCGAACGGGGGCGGGACTACAATGAGCAGTTCTTC
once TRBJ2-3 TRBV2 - CASRGLATDTQYF TGTGCCAGCAGGGGCCTAGCAACGGATACGCAGTATTTT
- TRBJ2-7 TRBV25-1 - CASRTPFSYEQYF TGTGCCAGCCGGACACCCTTCTCCTACGAGCAGTACTTC
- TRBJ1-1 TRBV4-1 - CASSRPGGGTEAFF TGCGCCAGCAGCCGCCCGGGGGGAGGTACTGAAGCTTTCTTT
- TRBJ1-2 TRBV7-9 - CASSSLGLGLANYGYTF TGTGCCAGCAGCTCCTTGGGGTTGGGTCTAGCAAACTATGGCTACACCTTC
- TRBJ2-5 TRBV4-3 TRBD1 CASSHNNRGPSGETQYF TGCGCCAGCAGCCATAACAACAGGGGGCCGTCTGGCGAGACCCAGTACTTC
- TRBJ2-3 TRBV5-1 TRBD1 CASSPRTGMDTQYF TGCGCCAGCAGCCCTAGGACAGGGATGGATACGCAGTATTTT
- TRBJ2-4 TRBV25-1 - CATATRGTLAKNIQYF TGTGCCACCGCAACTAGGGGCACCTTAGCCAAAAACATTCAGTACTTC
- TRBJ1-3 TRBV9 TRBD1 CASAQQGAGNTIYF TGTGCCAGCGCGCAACAGGGGGCTGGAAACACCATATATTTT
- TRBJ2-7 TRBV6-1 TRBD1 CASSGRGFRGQGIFEQYF TGTGCCAGCAGTGGGAGGGGTTTTAGGGGACAGGGTATTTTCGAGCAGTACTTC
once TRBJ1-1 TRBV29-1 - CSVRQRQPNTEAFF TGCAGCGTTCGGCAGAGGCAGCCGAACACTGAAGCTTTCTTT
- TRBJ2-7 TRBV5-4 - CASSSTSNAYEQYF TGTGCCAGCAGCTCGACTAGTAATGCCTACGAGCAGTACTTC
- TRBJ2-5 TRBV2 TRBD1 CASSGDREQTQYF TGTGCCAGCAGTGGGGACAGGGAACAGACCCAGTACTTC
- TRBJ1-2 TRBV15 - CATSREGAYGYTF TGTGCCACCAGCAGAGAGGGGGCGTATGGCTACACCTTC
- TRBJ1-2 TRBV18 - CASSPRTAESNGYTF TGTGCCAGCTCACCACGGACGGCCGAGAGTAATGGCTACACCTTC
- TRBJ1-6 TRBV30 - CAWSTAAAYLHF TGTGCCTGGAGTACGGCAGCCGCATACCTCCACTTT